This T cell receptor beta chain was sequenced during a study of cytomegalovirus exposure and HLA in healthy donors. Across the whole study: Among several hundred genotyped donors, 80% to 90% fell in the Caucasian-associated ancestry cluster.

In the PCR, 60 Vbeta and 13 Jbeta primers were used. Measured with immunoSEQ multiplex PCR; TCRdb has only the in-frame clones, and not every one. The table records 110,000 to 150,000 clones, approximately 80% of them present only once. The sequence was obtained from a male donor in good health and CMV-seronegative. The source material was PBMCs.

CDR3 sequence reads: CASSVGQGARVTDTQYF. The CDR3, as DNA: TGTGCCAGCAGCGTAGGACAGGGGGCGCGGGTCACAGATACGCAGTATTTT. The chain employs TRBV9 and TRBJ2-3, with TRBD1 identical over 10 bases. The V and J ends lost 0 bases and 2 bases, in that order; junction bases with no gene match: 6. Germline V CDR1 and CDR2: SGDLS, YYNGEE. This CDR3 contains 17 residues.